Each of the 21 T cell receptor beta chains below was sequenced from the same sample in a study of beta chain features in type 1 diabetes. Notes on the study in general: Shorter TCRB CDR3s, moderately but significantly so, marked every one of the four CD4+ subsets in Type 1 diabetes patients.

The entirety of the isolated RNA underwent reverse transcription, so expressed TCRB transcripts were sequenced. The assay was immunoSEQ multiplex PCR, and TCRdb's table has in-frame clones only and misses some. The sample has 100,000 to 150,000 clones, roughly 17% seen once. What these receptors recognize is not known. Sequencing was performed on central memory CD4+ T cells from blood. The receptors here all came from a man aged 18 to 29 with type 1 diabetes.

This clone came up a few times. The rearrangement joins TRBV2 to TRBJ2-7; TRBD2 matches 7 bases. The V segment lost 7 bases and the J segment 9 bases; nucleotides outside the gene matches: 9. This CDR3 has 12 amino acids. Per the germline V gene, CDR1 is SNHLY and CDR2 is FYNNEI. DNA for the CDR3: TGTGCCAGCACCGCGGGGGTGTCCGGGCAGTACTTC. It encodes CASTAGVSGQYF.

This clone was seen more than once but under ten times. The chain uses TRBV30 and TRBJ1-3; D uncertain. CDR3 length: 14 amino acids. Trimming left V 0 bases short and J 0 bases short, with 6 bases between. Germline V gene data show CDR1 as GTSNPN and CDR2 as SVGIG (reference sequence). The DNA of the CDR3 is TGTGCCTGGAGTGTCTTCAGCTCTGGAAACACCATATATTTT. This gives the protein CAWSVFSSGNTIYF.

The table lists this clone with a few counts. The chain has TRBV7-8 and TRBJ2-3; D uncertain. The CDR3 extends over 12 amino acids. Per the germline V gene, CDR1 is SGHVS and CDR2 is FQNEAQ. V lost 3 bases to trimming and J lost 6 bases, with 7 bases between them. The CDR3 is CASSFLADTQYF. CDR3 nucleotide sequence: TGTGCCAGCAGCTTCCTGGCGGATACGCAGTATTTT.

This clone showed up just a few times. Mismatch with germline at one junction end may stem from a read error. The J gene is TRBJ2-5, the V gene TRBV7-7; a weak D match, TRBD1 (6 bases). This CDR3 contains 15 residues. CDR1 SSHAT and CDR2 FNYEAQ come from the germline V gene (reference sequence). CDR3 bases: TGTGCTAGCAGCCCCCAGGGGTCTAATCAAGAGACCCAGTACTTC. It encodes CASSPQGSNQETQYF.

This chain links TRBV18 with TRBJ2-4, with D hard to call. The V gene's germline CDR1 is KGHSH and CDR2 LQKENI. This CDR3 is built from 16 residues. V gave up 3 bases and J gave up 0 bases, with 12 bases separating them. CDR3 protein: CASSPKDGLAKNIQYF. The CDR3 nucleotides are TGTGCCAGCTCACCTAAGGACGGATTAGCCAAAAACATTCAGTACTTC.

The chain carries TRBV30 and TRBJ2-1, with D perhaps given as TRBD1 or TRBD2 (5 bases each). CDR3 length equals 15 residues. Germline V lookup: CDR1 GTSNPN, CDR2 SVGIG (reference sequence). V was clipped by 0 bases and J by 4 bases, with 13 bases between them. Here the CDR3 DNA reads TGTGCCTGGAGTGTACAAATTGGGGGTTACAATGAGCAGTTCTTC. Translation gives CAWSVQIGGYNEQFF.

This clone was observed a few times. Other DNA variants within this sample encode the same CDR3. This chain uses TRBV28 with TRBJ2-3; possible D gene TRBD1, 6 bases. From germline, CDR1 is MDHEN and CDR2 SYDVKM. The CDR3 covers 14 residues. V was trimmed by 5 bases and J by 2 bases, leaving 11 bases between them. The CDR3 region has the DNA TGTGCCAGCAGTCTGGACAGAAACACAGATACGCAGTATTTT. Its translation: CASSLDRNTDTQYF.

The chain uses TRBV27 and TRBJ1-1; a possible D gene is TRBD1 (5 bases). Germline CDR1 and CDR2: MNHEY and SMNVEV (reference sequence). Trimming removed 6 bases from V and 4 bases from J, with 15 bases in between. The CDR3 has 14 amino acids. The CDR3 region has the DNA TGTGCCAGCAGCTCACAGGTTGGGGGCACTGAAGCTTTCTTT. This gives the protein CASSSQVGGTEAFF.

This clone was picked up a small number of times. V and J are TRBV2 and TRBJ2-1; no firm D call. The CDR3 has 11 residues. Trimming stripped 3 bases from V and 10 bases from J, with 7 bases between. The V gene's germline CDR1 is SNHLY and CDR2 FYNNEI. This chain's CDR3 is CASSDYYEQFF. The CDR3 DNA sequence: TGTGCCAGCAGTGACTACTACGAGCAGTTCTTC.

The J gene is TRBJ2-1, the V gene TRBV5-4; D remains unclear. The V gene's germline CDR1 is SGHNT and CDR2 YYREEE (reference sequence). Trimming shortened V by 3 bases and J by 8 bases, and 12 bases separated the two germline ends. This CDR3 comprises 13 residues. The chain's CDR3 is CASSSPSRDEQFF. In DNA form, the CDR3 reads TGTGCCAGCAGCTCCCCCAGCCGGGATGAGCAGTTCTTC.

This clone has ten or more counts. This sample includes further DNA sequences coding for the same CDR3. The J gene is TRBJ2-5, the V gene TRBV7-2, with 12 bases matching TRBD2. The V segment lost 0 bases and the J segment 7 bases; nucleotides outside the gene matches: 12. Germline V CDR1 and CDR2: SGHTA, FQGNSA. The CDR3 length is 18 residues. As DNA, the CDR3 is TGTGCCAGCAGCTTAGCGGGTCCGGCACTAGCGGGGGGAGCGACCCAGTACTTC. It encodes CASSLAGPALAGGATQYF.

This clone has only a few counts. The chain uses TRBV19 and TRBJ2-3; 13 nucleotides align to TRBD2. The germline gives CDR1 LNHDA, CDR2 SQIVND (reference sequence). The length of the CDR3 is 17 residues. Trimming at V came to 3 bases and at J to 4 bases, leaving 7 bases not matched to a gene. This CDR3 is CASSMTSGRISADTQYF. CDR3 bases: TGTGCCAGTAGTATGACTAGCGGGAGGATATCGGCAGATACGCAGTATTTT.

This clone appeared a few times. The genes are TRBV13 and TRBJ2-1; 7 nucleotides align to TRBD1. CDR1 and CDR2 (germline): PRHDT, FYEKMQ (reference sequence). The CDR3 is 16 amino acids. V lost 5 bases to trimming and J lost 4 bases; unmatched junction nucleotides: 11. In nucleotides, the CDR3 is TGTGCCAGCAGCCCCCGACAGGGAAGGGGGTACAATGAGCAGTTCTTC. Translated: CASSPRQGRGYNEQFF.

The genes are TRBV5-1 and TRBJ2-3; D not resolved. Germline loops: CDR1 SGHRS, CDR2 YFSETQ. The CDR3 has 14 residues. Deletions cut 1 base from V and 4 bases from J, with 10 bases between. CDR3 nucleotide sequence: TGCGCCAGCAGCTTGTCGTCTGCCTCAGATACGCAGTATTTT. Its translation: CASSLSSASDTQYF.

The chain couples TRBV21-1 to TRBJ2-7; the D segment call TRBD1 is taken from the table without a DNA check. TRBV21-1 is a pseudogene segment. This CDR3 has 16 residues. The CDR3 DNA reads as TGTGCCAGCAGCAAAGCCTCTTGGCAGGGGAACGACGAGCAGTACTTC. Protein sequence: CASSKASWQGNDEQYF.

This chain uses TRBV29-1 with TRBJ2-6; no definite D call. The CDR3 spans 14 residues. Germline CDR1 SQVTM, CDR2 ANQGSEA. V was clipped by 4 bases and J by 4 bases, with 11 bases between them. In DNA form, the CDR3 reads TGCAGCGTTGCCGGAGTGGCGGGGGCCAACGTCCTGACTTTC. Translated, it gives CSVAGVAGANVLTF.

V gene TRBV6-5 combines with J gene TRBJ1-2, with 9 bases identical to TRBD1. Germline V gene data show CDR1 as MNHEY and CDR2 as SVGAGI. With V trimmed by 8 bases and J by 8 bases, 6 bases remained unmatched. This CDR3 has 12 residues. CDR3: CASRQGGGGYTF. Written as DNA, the CDR3 is TGTGCCAGCCGACAGGGGGGAGGGGGCTACACCTTC.

The CDR3 nucleotides read TGTGCCAGCAGTGAACCGGCTGAGGCCGGGGAGCTGTTTTTT. Protein sequence: CASSEPAEAGELFF. The chain links TRBV25-1 to TRBJ2-2; D is uncertain. This CDR3 spans 14 amino acids. Germline V gene data show CDR1 as MGHDK and CDR2 as SYGVNS. V was cut by 2 bases and J by 6 bases, with 10 bases left in between.

The chain carries TRBV5-1 and TRBJ2-6, with no clear D. This CDR3 has 16 amino acids. The germline V and J ends were trimmed by 1 base and 0 bases, with 8 bases remaining between them. CDR1 is SGHRS, CDR2 YFSETQ, per germline. CDR3 coding DNA: TGCGCCAGCAGCTTGCCAGGAGACTCTGGGGCCAACGTCCTGACTTTC. As protein: CASSLPGDSGANVLTF.

The chain recombines TRBV30 with TRBJ2-5, with D possibly being TRBD2 (5 bases). This CDR3 spans 13 amino acids. Germline-derived CDR1 and CDR2 are GTSNPN and SVGIG (reference sequence). Trimming left V 3 bases short and J 1 base short, with 9 bases between. This CDR3 is CAWSSSSQETQYF. The CDR3 DNA reads as TGTGCCTGGAGCTCTAGCTCCCAAGAGACCCAGTACTTC.

Only a few counts were recorded for this clone. This chain joins TRBV7-9 and TRBJ2-3; D might be TRBD2 (6 bases). The germline gives CDR1 SEHNR, CDR2 FQNEAQ (reference sequence). Trimming stripped 2 bases from V and 4 bases from J, with 16 bases between. The CDR3 has 16 residues. The CDR3 bases are TGTGCCAGCAGCTTACCGCCGGTGGGGGAGGCAGATACGCAGTATTTT. Translating gives CASSLPPVGEADTQYF.